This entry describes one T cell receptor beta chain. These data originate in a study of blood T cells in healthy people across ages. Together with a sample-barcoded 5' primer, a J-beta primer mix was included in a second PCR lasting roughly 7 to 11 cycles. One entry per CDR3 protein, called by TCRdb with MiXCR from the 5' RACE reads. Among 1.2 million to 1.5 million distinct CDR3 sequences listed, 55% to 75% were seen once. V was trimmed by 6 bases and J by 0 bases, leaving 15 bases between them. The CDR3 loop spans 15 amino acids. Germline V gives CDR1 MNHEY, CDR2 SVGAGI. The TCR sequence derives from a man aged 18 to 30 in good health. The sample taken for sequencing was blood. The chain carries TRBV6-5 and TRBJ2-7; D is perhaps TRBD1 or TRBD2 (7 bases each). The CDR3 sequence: CASSQGGPSSYEQYF. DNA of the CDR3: TGTGCCAGCAGCCAGGGGGGGCCGAGCTCCTACGAGCAGTACTTC.